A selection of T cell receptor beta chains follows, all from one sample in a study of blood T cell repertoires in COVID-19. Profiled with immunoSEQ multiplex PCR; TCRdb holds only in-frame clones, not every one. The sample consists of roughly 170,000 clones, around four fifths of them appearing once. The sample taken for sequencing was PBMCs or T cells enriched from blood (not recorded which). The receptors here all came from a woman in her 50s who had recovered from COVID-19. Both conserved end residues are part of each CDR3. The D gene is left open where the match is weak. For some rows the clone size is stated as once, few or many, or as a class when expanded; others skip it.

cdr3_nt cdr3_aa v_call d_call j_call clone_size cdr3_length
TGTGCCAGCAGACCTGACAGGGTATCAACTAATGAAAAACTGTTTTTT CASRPDRVSTNEKLFF TRBV7-8 TRBD1 TRBJ1-4 - 16
TGTGCCAGCAGCTACGGACAGGGGCCCTACAATCAGCCCCAGCATTTT CASSYGQGPYNQPQHF TRBV7-2 TRBD1 TRBJ1-5 - 16
TGTGCCAGCAGTTTATCTTCCAGGGGGACCCTTGGCAATACGCAGTATTTT CASSLSSRGTLGNTQYF TRBV27 TRBD1 TRBJ2-3 - 17
TGTGCCAGCAGCGTAGCCGCCGACAGATCCTTCTCTGGAAACACCATATATTTT CASSVAADRSFSGNTIYF TRBV9 - TRBJ1-3 few 18
TGTGCCAGCAGCCGGGACAGGGGGGACACTGAAGCTTTCTTT CASSRDRGDTEAFF TRBV6-5 TRBD1 TRBJ1-1 - 14
TGTGCCAGCAGCTTTAGCGTTAACACCGGGGAGCTGTTTTTT CASSFSVNTGELFF TRBV5-5 - TRBJ2-2 - 14
TGCGCCAGCAGTTCGGGACAGGCTAATGAAAAACTGTTTTTT CASSSGQANEKLFF TRBV5-1 TRBD1 TRBJ1-4 - 14
TGTGCCTGGAGTGGGCAGGGTAATCAGCCCCAGCATTTT CAWSGQGNQPQHF TRBV30 - TRBJ1-5 - 13
TGTGCCAGCAGCTTAGGGGGACGGGGGGCCGGAGAGACCCAGTACTTC CASSLGGRGAGETQYF TRBV7-2 - TRBJ2-5 - 16
TGTGCCAGCAGTCAGCGGGGGCTAGCCAAAAACATTCAGTACTTC CASSQRGLAKNIQYF TRBV3-1/TRBV3-2 TRBD2 TRBJ2-4 - 15
TGTGCCAGCAGCTTTACAGTTACCTCTGGGGCCAACGTCCTGACTTTC CASSFTVTSGANVLTF TRBV7-9 - TRBJ2-6 - 16
TGTGCCAGTACCTCAACCCAGAAATTGAATTCACCCCTCCACTTT CASTSTQKLNSPLHF TRBV19 - TRBJ1-6 - 15
TGCGCCAGCAACATCGGGCAGGGTTGGGGCTACACCTTC CASNIGQGWGYTF TRBV5-1 - TRBJ1-2 few 13
TGCAGCGGCGGACTAGCGGGAGGTGTTTACCAAGAGACCCAGTACTTC CSGGLAGGVYQETQYF TRBV29-1 TRBD2 TRBJ2-5 - 16
TGTGCCAGCAGCTCGGACAGGGCGGGCTACACCTTC CASSSDRAGYTF TRBV7-3 TRBD1 TRBJ1-2 - 12
TGCGCCAGCAGCTTGGAAGGGACAGGGTGGTCCGAGACCCAGTACTTC CASSLEGTGWSETQYF TRBV5-1 TRBD1 TRBJ2-5 - 16
TGTGCCAGCAGTTGGACAGTCACCACCGGGGAGCTGTTTTTT CASSWTVTTGELFF TRBV28 - TRBJ2-2 - 14
TGTGCCAGCAGCTTATTGTGGTCGGACACTGAAGCTTTCTTT CASSLLWSDTEAFF TRBV7-8 - TRBJ1-1 once 14
TGTGCCAGCAGCCCCCCGAGCTCTGGGGCCAACGTCCTGACTTTC CASSPPSSGANVLTF TRBV5-4 - TRBJ2-6 - 15
TGTGCCAGCAGTTTATCGAGTTCACCCCTCCACTTT CASSLSSSPLHF TRBV12-3/TRBV12-4 - TRBJ1-6 once 12
TGTGCTAGTACCCTAGCGGGGACGAACACCGGGGAGCTGTTTTTT CASTLAGTNTGELFF TRBV12-5 TRBD2 TRBJ2-2 - 15
TGTGCCAGCAGCATATATGGGGCCGGCGATGAGCAGTTCTTC CASSIYGAGDEQFF TRBV6-5 - TRBJ2-1 - 14
TGCGCCAGCATTGAACAGGGAAATGAGCAGTTCTTC CASIEQGNEQFF TRBV10-1 - TRBJ2-1 once 12
TGTGCCAGCAGCTTACCAAGGAGGACAGGGTCGGGAGATACGCAGTATTTT CASSLPRRTGSGDTQYF TRBV7-2 TRBD1 TRBJ2-3 - 17
TGCAGCGTGGCAGGGATCACTGAAGCTTTCTTT CSVAGITEAFF TRBV29-1 - TRBJ1-1 - 11
TGTGCCAGCGCAGGACAGGGGGAGAACACTGAAGCTTTCTTT CASAGQGENTEAFF TRBV28 TRBD1 TRBJ1-1 - 14
TGTGCCAGTAGTATTCGGACAGGCGTTTATGGCTACACCTTC CASSIRTGVYGYTF TRBV19 TRBD1 TRBJ1-2 - 14
TGTGCCAGCAGCTTACAGGGGTCGAACTATGGCTACACCTTC CASSLQGSNYGYTF TRBV5-8 TRBD1 TRBJ1-2 - 14
TGTGCCAGCAGCCCGAGGGGGTTGGGGAGAATGTTTTTT CASSPRGLGRMFF TRBV7-2 - TRBJ1-4 - 13
TGTGCCACCAGTGATACCGGGACAGGCAGCACCGGGGAGCTGTTTTTT CATSDTGTGSTGELFF TRBV24-1 TRBD1 TRBJ2-2 - 16
TGTGCCAGTAGCCCTAACCCAGGGGGTTGGGATACGCAGTATTTT CASSPNPGGWDTQYF TRBV19 TRBD1 TRBJ2-3 - 15
TGTGCCACCAGCAGGGACAGGACAACTAACTATGGCTACACCTTC CATSRDRTTNYGYTF TRBV15 TRBD1 TRBJ1-2 - 15
TGTGCCAGCAGTTTGGCCAGGGGGTGGTATTTT CASSLARGWYF TRBV12-3/TRBV12-4 TRBD1 TRBJ2-3 few 11
TGTGCCAGCAGCCCGGGGACAGGAGACGAGTGGGAAAAACTGTTTTTT CASSPGTGDEWEKLFF TRBV9 TRBD1 TRBJ1-4 - 16
TGCGCCAGCAGCCAAGTCGGGGAGGGTCTCCAGAACACTGAAGCTTTCTTT CASSQVGEGLQNTEAFF TRBV4-1 - TRBJ1-1 - 17
TGTGCCAGCAGCTTTGCGGTCACCGGGGAGCTGTTTTTT CASSFAVTGELFF TRBV5-5 - TRBJ2-2 - 13
TGTGCCAGCAGGAAAGGGTCCTCCCTAGCGGGAGAAGGGGAGCAGTTCTTC CASRKGSSLAGEGEQFF TRBV3-1/TRBV3-2 TRBD2 TRBJ2-1 - 17
TGTGCCTGGGGACAGGGTAGCAATCAGCCCCAGCATTTT CAWGQGSNQPQHF TRBV30 TRBD1 TRBJ1-5 - 13
TGTGCCAGCAGCGTAGAACCCGCCTCGGGTAACTATGGCTACACCTTC CASSVEPASGNYGYTF TRBV9 - TRBJ1-2 - 16
TGTGCCAGCAGCTTCGTAACGGACACCGGGGAGCTGTTTTTT CASSFVTDTGELFF TRBV7-9 - TRBJ2-2 - 14
TGTGCCAGCAGTCCCGACAGGGGGTTCACAGATACGCAGTATTTT CASSPDRGFTDTQYF TRBV5-4 TRBD1 TRBJ2-3 - 15
TGTGCCAGCAGCGTTGGGCCACAGGGGTCTGGAAACACCATATATTTT CASSVGPQGSGNTIYF TRBV9 TRBD1 TRBJ1-3 - 16
TGTGCCAGCAGCTTAACCGGGACAGTTACTGAAAAACTGTTTTTT CASSLTGTVTEKLFF TRBV7-3 TRBD1 TRBJ1-4 - 15
TGTGCCAGCAGTTTGGGGGGGATTAATGGCTACACCTTC CASSLGGINGYTF TRBV12-3/TRBV12-4 - TRBJ1-2 - 13
TGTGCCAGCTCACCCAGTAATGAAAAACTGTTTTTT CASSPSNEKLFF TRBV18 - TRBJ1-4 - 12
TGTGCCAGCAGCCCTAGGGGGGGAAACAATCAGCCCCAGCATTTT CASSPRGGNNQPQHF TRBV7-9 - TRBJ1-5 - 15
TGTGCCATCAGTGACCGGTCAGGGTTGTCCTACAATGAGCAGTTCTTC CAISDRSGLSYNEQFF TRBV10-3 - TRBJ2-1 few 16
TGTGCCAGCAGCCCCCCGACAGGGTCTGGAAACACCATATATTTT CASSPPTGSGNTIYF TRBV11-2 TRBD1 TRBJ1-3 - 15